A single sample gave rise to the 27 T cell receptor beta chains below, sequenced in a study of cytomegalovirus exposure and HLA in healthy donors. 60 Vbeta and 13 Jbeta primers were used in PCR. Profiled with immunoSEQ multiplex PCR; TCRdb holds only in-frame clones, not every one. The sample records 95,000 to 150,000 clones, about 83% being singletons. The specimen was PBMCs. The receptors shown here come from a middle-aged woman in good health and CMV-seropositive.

The chain's CDR3 is CAISERSFGGELFF. CDR3 in DNA: TGTGCCATCAGTGAGCGAAGTTTCGGCGGGGAGCTGTTTTTT. V and J are TRBV10-3 and TRBJ2-2; D ambiguous. Deletions cut 2 bases from V and 7 bases from J, with 11 bases between. Germline lookup yields CDR1 ENHRY and CDR2 SYGVKD. This CDR3 is built from 14 residues.

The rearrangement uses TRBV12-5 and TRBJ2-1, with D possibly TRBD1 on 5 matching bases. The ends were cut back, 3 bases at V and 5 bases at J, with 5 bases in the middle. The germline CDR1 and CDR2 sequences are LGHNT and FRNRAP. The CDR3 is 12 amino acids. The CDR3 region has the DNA TGTGCTAGTGGTTTCAGGGACAATGAGCAGTTCTTC. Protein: CASGFRDNEQFF.

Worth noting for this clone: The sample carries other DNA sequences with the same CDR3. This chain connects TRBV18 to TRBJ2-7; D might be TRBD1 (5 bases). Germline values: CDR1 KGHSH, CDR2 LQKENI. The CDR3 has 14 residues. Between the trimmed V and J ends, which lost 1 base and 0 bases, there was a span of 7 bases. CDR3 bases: TGTGCCAGCTCACCACAACAGGACTCCTACGAGCAGTACTTC. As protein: CASSPQQDSYEQYF.

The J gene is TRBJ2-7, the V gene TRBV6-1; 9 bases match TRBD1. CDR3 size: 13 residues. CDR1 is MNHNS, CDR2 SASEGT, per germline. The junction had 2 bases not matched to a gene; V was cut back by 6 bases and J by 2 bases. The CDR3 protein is CASRQGAAYEQYF. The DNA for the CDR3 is TGTGCCAGCAGACAGGGGGCGGCCTACGAGCAGTACTTC.

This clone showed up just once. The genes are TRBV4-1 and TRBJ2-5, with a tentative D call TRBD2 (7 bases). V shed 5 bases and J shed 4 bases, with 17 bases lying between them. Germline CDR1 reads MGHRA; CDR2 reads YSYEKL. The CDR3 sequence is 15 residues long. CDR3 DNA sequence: TGCGCCAGCAGCTGGGGTTCGGGGGGCCGAGAGACCCAGTACTTC. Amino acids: CASSWGSGGRETQYF.

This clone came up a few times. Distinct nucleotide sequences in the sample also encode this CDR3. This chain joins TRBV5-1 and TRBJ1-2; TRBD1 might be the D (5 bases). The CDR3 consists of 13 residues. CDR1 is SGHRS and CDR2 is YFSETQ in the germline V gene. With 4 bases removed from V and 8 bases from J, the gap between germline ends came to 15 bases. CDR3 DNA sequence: TGCGCCAGCAGCCTCAGCCAGGGATGGGGCTACACCTTC. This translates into CASSLSQGWGYTF.

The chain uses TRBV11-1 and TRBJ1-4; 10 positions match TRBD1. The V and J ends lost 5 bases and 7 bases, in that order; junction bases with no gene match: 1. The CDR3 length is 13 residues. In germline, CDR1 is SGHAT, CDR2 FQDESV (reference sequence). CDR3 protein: CASSRDRGEKLFF. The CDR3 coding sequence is TGTGCCAGCAGCCGGGACAGGGGTGAAAAACTGTTTTTT.

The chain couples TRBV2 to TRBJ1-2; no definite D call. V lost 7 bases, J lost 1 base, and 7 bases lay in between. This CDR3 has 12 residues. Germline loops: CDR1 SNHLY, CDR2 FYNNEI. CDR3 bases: TGTGCCAGCACGAGGGTTAACTATGGCTACACCTTC. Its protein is CASTRVNYGYTF.

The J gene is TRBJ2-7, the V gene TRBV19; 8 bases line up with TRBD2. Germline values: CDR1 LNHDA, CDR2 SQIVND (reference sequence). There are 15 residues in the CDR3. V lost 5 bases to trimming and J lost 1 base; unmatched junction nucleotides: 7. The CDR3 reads CASSHGSGISYEQYF. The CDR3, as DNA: TGTGCCAGTAGTCACGGTAGCGGGATATCCTACGAGCAGTACTTC.

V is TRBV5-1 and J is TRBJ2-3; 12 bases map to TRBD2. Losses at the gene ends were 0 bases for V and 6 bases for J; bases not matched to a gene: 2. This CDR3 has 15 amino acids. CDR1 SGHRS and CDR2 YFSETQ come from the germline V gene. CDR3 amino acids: CASSLGLAGVDTQYF. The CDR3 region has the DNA TGCGCCAGCAGCTTGGGACTAGCGGGAGTGGATACGCAGTATTTT.

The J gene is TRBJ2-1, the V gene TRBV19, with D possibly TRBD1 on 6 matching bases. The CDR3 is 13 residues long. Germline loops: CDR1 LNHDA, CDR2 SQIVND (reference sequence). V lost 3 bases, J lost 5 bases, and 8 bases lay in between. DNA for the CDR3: TGTGCCAGTAGTATGTACAGGGACAATGAGCAGTTCTTC. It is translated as CASSMYRDNEQFF. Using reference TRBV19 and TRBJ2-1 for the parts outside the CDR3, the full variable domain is DGGITQSPKYLFRKEGQNVTLSCEQNLNHDAMYWYRQDPGQGLRLIYYSQIVNDFQKGDIAEGYSVSREKKESFPLTVTSAQKNPTAFYLCASSMYRDNEQFFGPGTRLTVL.

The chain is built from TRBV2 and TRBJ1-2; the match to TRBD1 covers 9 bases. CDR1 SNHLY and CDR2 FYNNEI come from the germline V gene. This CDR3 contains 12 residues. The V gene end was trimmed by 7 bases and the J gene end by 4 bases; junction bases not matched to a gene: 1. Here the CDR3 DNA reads TGTGCCAGCAAACAGGGGGCCTATGGCTACACCTTC. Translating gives CASKQGAYGYTF.

DNA for the CDR3: TGTGCCAGCAGCTTAGCCCCGGGACTACAAGAGACCCAGTACTTC. Its translation: CASSLAPGLQETQYF. This chain joins TRBV7-2 and TRBJ2-5; 7 bases map to TRBD2. The CDR3 spans 15 residues. Unmatched junction bases numbered 3, after V lost 0 bases and J lost 2 bases. Germline loops: CDR1 SGHTA, CDR2 FQGNSA.

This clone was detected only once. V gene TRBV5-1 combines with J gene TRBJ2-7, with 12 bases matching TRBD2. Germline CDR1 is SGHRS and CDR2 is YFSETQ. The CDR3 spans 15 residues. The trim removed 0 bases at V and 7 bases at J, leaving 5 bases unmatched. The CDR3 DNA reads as TGCGCCAGCAGCTTGGAGGCTAGCGGGGGGGGTGAGCAGTACTTC. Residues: CASSLEASGGGEQYF. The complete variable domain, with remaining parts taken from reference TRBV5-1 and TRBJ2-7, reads KAGVTQTPRYLIKTRGQQVTLSCSPISGHRSVSWYQQTPGQGLQFLFEYFSETQRNKGNFPGRFSGRQFSNSRSEMNVSTLELGDSALYLCASSLEASGGGEQYFGPGTRLTVT.

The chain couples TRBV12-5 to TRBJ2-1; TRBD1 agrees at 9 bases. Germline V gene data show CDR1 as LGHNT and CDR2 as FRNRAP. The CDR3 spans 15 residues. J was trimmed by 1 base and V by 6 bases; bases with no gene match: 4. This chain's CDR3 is CASGLQGASYNEQFF. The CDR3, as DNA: TGTGCTAGTGGCTTACAGGGGGCATCCTACAATGAGCAGTTCTTC.

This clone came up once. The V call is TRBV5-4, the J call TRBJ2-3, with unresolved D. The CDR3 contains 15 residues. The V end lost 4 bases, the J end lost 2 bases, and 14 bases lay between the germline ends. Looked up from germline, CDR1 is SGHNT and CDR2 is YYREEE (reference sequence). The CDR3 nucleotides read TGTGCCAGCAGCCTAGGAAGCACCGTCACAGATACGCAGTATTTT. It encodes CASSLGSTVTDTQYF.

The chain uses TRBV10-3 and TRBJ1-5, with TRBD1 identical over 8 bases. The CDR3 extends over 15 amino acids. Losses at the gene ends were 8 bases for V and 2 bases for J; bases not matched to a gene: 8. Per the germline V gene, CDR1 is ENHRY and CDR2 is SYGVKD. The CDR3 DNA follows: TGTGCCATCGGAATGACAGGGGACGGCAATCAGCCCCAGCATTTT. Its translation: CAIGMTGDGNQPQHF.

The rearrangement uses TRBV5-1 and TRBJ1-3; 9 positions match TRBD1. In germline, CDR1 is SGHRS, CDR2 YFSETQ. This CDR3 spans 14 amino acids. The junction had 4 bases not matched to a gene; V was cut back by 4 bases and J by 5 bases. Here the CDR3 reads CASSGGTGRNTIYF. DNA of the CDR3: TGCGCCAGCAGCGGCGGGACAGGGCGAAACACCATATATTTT.

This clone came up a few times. The DNA of the CDR3 is TGTGCCAGCTCACCCTCCGGGACAGACGGCACTGAAGCTTTCTTT. Encoded protein: CASSPSGTDGTEAFF. V gene TRBV18 combines with J gene TRBJ1-1; 7 bases fit TRBD1. The V gene end was trimmed by 3 bases and the J gene end by 4 bases; junction bases not matched to a gene: 8. CDR3 length equals 15 residues. The germline CDR1 and CDR2 sequences are KGHSH and LQKENI.

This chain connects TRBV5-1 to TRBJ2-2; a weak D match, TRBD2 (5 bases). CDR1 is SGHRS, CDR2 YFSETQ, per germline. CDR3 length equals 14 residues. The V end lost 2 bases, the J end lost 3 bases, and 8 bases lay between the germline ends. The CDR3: CASSFEGDTGELFF. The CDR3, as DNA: TGCGCCAGCAGCTTTGAGGGCGACACCGGGGAGCTGTTTTTT.

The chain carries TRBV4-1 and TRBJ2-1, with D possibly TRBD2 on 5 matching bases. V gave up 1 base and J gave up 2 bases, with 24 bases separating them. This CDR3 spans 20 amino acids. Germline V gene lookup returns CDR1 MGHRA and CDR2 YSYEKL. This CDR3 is CASSQGSSLFQRRAYNEQFF. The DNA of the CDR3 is TGCGCCAGCAGCCAAGGCTCTAGCCTCTTTCAGCGGAGAGCCTACAATGAGCAGTTCTTC.

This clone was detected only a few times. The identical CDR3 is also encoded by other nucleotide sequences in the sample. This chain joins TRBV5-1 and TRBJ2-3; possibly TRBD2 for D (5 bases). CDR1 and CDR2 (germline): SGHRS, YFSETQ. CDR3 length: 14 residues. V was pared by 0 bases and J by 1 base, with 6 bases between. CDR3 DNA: TGCGCCAGCAGCTTGGGGACTGGCACAGATACGCAGTATTTT. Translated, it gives CASSLGTGTDTQYF.

The CDR3 DNA sequence: TGCGCCAGCAGCCCACCGAGGGCTACCTACGAGCAGTACTTC. Translating it yields CASSPPRATYEQYF. The rearrangement links TRBV4-3 to TRBJ2-7; tentatively, D is TRBD2 (5 bases). Trimming removed 4 bases at V and 2 bases at J, with 12 bases between. CDR1 LGHNA and CDR2 YSLEER come from the germline V gene. This CDR3 contains 14 residues.

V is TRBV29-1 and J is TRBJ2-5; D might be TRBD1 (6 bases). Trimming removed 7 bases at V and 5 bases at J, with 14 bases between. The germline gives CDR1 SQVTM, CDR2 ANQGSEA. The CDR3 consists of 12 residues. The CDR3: CSARGFRETQYF. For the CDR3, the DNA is TGCAGCGCTAGGGGGTTTAGGGAGACCCAGTACTTC.

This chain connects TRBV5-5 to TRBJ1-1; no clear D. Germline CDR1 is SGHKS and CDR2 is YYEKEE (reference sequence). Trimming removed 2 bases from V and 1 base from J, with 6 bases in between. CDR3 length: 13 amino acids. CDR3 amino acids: CASSFSGNTEAFF. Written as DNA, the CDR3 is TGTGCCAGCAGCTTTTCAGGGAACACTGAAGCTTTCTTT.

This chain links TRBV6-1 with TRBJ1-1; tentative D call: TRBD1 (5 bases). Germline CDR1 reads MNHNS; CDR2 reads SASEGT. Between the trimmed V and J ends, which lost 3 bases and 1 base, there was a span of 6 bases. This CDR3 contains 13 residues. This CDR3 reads CASSEQGNTEAFF. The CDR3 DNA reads TGTGCCAGCAGTGAGCAGGGGAACACTGAAGCTTTCTTT.

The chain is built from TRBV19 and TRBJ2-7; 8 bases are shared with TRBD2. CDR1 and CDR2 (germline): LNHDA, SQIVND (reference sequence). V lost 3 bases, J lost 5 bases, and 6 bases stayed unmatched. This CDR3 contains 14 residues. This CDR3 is CASSIPGLEDEQYF. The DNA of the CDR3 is TGTGCCAGTAGTATCCCGGGACTAGAGGACGAGCAGTACTTC.